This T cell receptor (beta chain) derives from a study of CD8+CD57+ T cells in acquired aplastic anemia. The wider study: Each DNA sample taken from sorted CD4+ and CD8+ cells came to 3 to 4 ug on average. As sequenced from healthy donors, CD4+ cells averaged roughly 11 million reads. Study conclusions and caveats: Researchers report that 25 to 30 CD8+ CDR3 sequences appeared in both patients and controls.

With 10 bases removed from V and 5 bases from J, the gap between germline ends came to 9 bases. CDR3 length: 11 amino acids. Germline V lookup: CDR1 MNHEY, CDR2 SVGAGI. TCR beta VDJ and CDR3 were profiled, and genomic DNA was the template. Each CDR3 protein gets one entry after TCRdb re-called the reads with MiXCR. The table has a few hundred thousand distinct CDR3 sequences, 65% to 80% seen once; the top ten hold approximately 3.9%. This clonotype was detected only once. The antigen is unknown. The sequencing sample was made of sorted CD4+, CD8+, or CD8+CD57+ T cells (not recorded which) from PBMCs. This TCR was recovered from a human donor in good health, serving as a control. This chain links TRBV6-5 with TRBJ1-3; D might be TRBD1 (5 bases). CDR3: CAIGHRNTIYF. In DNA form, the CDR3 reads TGTGCCATCGGACACAGAAACACCATATATTTT.